The 19 T cell receptor beta chains below all came from one sample that was sequenced in a study of radiation and T cells in renal cell carcinoma. Documented time point: blood 2 weeks post-SBRT. Treatment indicated: 15 Gy SBRT to primary tumor, nephrectomy 4 weeks later. Here immunoSEQ multiplex PCR was the method, and the copy in TCRdb shows in-frame clones only, minus some. Of 120,000 or so clones listed, roughly 91% are singletons. Source: blood, taken from a patient whose treatment included radiotherapy and nephrectomy. The receptors originated from a woman in her 70s with renal cell carcinoma.

The chain joins TRBV5-1 to TRBJ2-7, with 7 bases lining up with TRBD1. Germline V lookup: CDR1 SGHRS, CDR2 YFSETQ. The junction had 11 bases not matched to a gene; V was cut back by 5 bases and J by 3 bases. The CDR3 contains 15 residues. CDR3 bases: TGCGCCAGCAGTCGCGAGGGGACAGAGCGCTACGAGCAGTACTTC. Its protein is CASSREGTERYEQYF.

The chain combines TRBV9 with TRBJ2-7, with 11 nucleotides matching TRBD1. This CDR3 has 15 amino acids. Germline CDR1 and CDR2: SGDLS and YYNGEE. V was pared by 2 bases and J by 5 bases, with 6 bases of the junction left unmatched. CDR3 nucleotide sequence: TGTGCCAGCAGCGTGGGACAGGGGGGACTTGACGAGCAGTACTTC. This codes for CASSVGQGGLDEQYF.

J is TRBJ1-2 and V is TRBV5-1; 11 bases align to TRBD1. In germline, CDR1 is SGHRS, CDR2 YFSETQ. The CDR3 runs 15 residues. The ends lost 4 bases at V and 9 bases at J; junction bases unmatched: 11. In DNA form, the CDR3 reads TGCGCCAGCAGCCCGGGGACAGGGGGACCCTTGAGCTACACCTTC. It specifies CASSPGTGGPLSYTF.

The chain links TRBV5-4 to TRBJ2-7; TRBD1 matches 9 bases. In germline, CDR1 is SGHNT, CDR2 YYREEE (reference sequence). V lost 4 bases to trimming and J lost 2 bases; unmatched junction nucleotides: 7. This CDR3 comprises 15 residues. The CDR3 sequence: CASSLRGQGTYEQYF. CDR3 sequence (DNA): TGTGCCAGCAGCCTCCGGGGACAGGGCACCTACGAGCAGTACTTC.

The CDR3: CAITSGGAIDTQYF. In nucleotides, the CDR3 is TGTGCCATAACTAGCGGGGGGGCTATAGATACGCAGTATTTT. The J gene is TRBJ2-3, the V gene TRBV10-3; 13 bases align to TRBD2. Looked up from germline, CDR1 is ENHRY and CDR2 is SYGVKD. The length of the CDR3 is 14 residues. V dropped 9 bases and J dropped 5; count of bases not matched to a gene: 5.

The chain combines TRBV7-2 with TRBJ2-7, with D maybe TRBD2 (6 bases). V shed 2 bases and J shed 3 bases, with 11 bases lying between them. Germline values: CDR1 SGHTA, CDR2 FQGNSA. The CDR3 contains 14 residues. DNA of the CDR3: TGTGCCAGCAGCTTAAGTTGGGGGGACTACGAGCAGTACTTC. Translating it yields CASSLSWGDYEQYF.

The V call is TRBV6-6, the J call TRBJ2-7, with 8 bases identical to TRBD2. The CDR3 runs 15 residues. With 2 bases clipped from V and 4 bases from J, the junction kept 7 bases outside the gene matches. Germline CDR1 MNHNY, CDR2 SVGAGI (reference sequence). This CDR3 reads CASSYGSAGGYEQYF. The CDR3 DNA reads TGTGCCAGCAGTTACGGCTCCGCGGGGGGTTACGAGCAGTACTTC.

J is TRBJ1-5 and V is TRBV19; 7 nucleotides agree with TRBD1. Germline CDR1 and CDR2: LNHDA and SQIVND (reference sequence). The V and J ends lost 7 bases and 5 bases, in that order; junction bases with no gene match: 8. The CDR3 contains 14 residues. CDR3 amino acids: CASTPQGRDQPQHF. The CDR3 DNA sequence: TGTGCCAGTACCCCACAGGGGCGGGATCAGCCCCAGCATTTT.

The chain employs TRBV30 and TRBJ1-2; no reliable D call. CDR1 is GTSNPN, CDR2 SVGIG, per germline (reference sequence). This CDR3 is 13 amino acids long. The V gene lost 1 base and the J gene lost 2 bases, with 8 bases spanning the gap. CDR3 residues: CAWSEAGNYGYTF. The CDR3 nucleotides read TGTGCCTGGAGTGAGGCAGGAAACTATGGCTACACCTTC.

The gene calls are TRBV14 and TRBJ2-2, with TRBD2 matching 9 bases. Trimming cost V 6 bases and J 3 bases; bases outside gene matches: 5. The CDR3 loop spans 15 amino acids. Germline-derived CDR1 and CDR2 are SGHDN and FVKESK. The CDR3 protein is CASSQRGAYTGELFF. CDR3 nucleotides: TGTGCCAGCAGTCAGCGGGGGGCCTACACCGGGGAGCTGTTTTTT. Variable domain in full (rest from reference TRBV14 and TRBJ2-2): EAGVTQFPSHSVIEKGQTVTLRCDPISGHDNLYWYRRVMGKEIKFLLHFVKESKQDESGMPNNRFLAERTGGTYSTLKVQPAELEDSGVYFCASSQRGAYTGELFFGEGSRLTVL.

This clone was observed a handful of times. The rearrangement links TRBV7-3 to TRBJ2-1; 13 positions match TRBD2. V shed 1 base, J shed 5 bases, and the junction held 2 bases outside the gene matches. The CDR3 runs 16 residues. CDR1 is SGHTA and CDR2 is FQGTGA in the germline V gene. In nucleotides, the CDR3 is TGTGCCAGCAGCTTAAGGACTAGCGGGGGCCACAATGAGCAGTTCTTC. Residues: CASSLRTSGGHNEQFF.

This clone was counted a single time. This chain uses TRBV20-1 with TRBJ2-1, with unresolved D. The germline V and J ends were trimmed by 3 bases and 3 bases, with 3 bases remaining between them. Germline CDR1 DFQATT, CDR2 SNEGSKA (reference sequence). This CDR3 has 11 amino acids. The CDR3, as DNA: TGCAGTGCTAGGGACTACAATGAGCAGTTCTTC. This sequence encodes CSARDYNEQFF.

The V and J genes are TRBV5-4 and TRBJ1-1, with a weak D call TRBD1 (5 bases). Germline lookup yields CDR1 SGHNT and CDR2 YYREEE (reference sequence). V shed 0 bases and J shed 8 bases, with 14 bases lying between them. The CDR3 totals 14 residues. CDR3 in DNA: TGTGCCAGCAGCTTGGGCGGGGGGGGATCGGAAGCTTTCTTT. Translated, it gives CASSLGGGGSEAFF. Full variable domain (rest looked up from reference TRBV5-4 and TRBJ1-1): ETGVTQSPTHLIKTRGQQVTLRCSSQSGHNTVSWYQQALGQGPQFIFQYYREEENGRGNFPPRFSGLQFPNYSSELNVNALELDDSALYLCASSLGGGGSEAFFGQGTRLTVV.

The sample holds one count of this clone. This chain links TRBV14 with TRBJ2-3, with a weak D call TRBD1 (6 bases). The CDR3 sequence is 14 residues long. The ends were cut back, 4 bases at V and 7 bases at J, with 15 bases in the middle. CDR1 and CDR2 (germline): SGHDN, FVKESK. This CDR3 is CASSLNAGAYTQYF. CDR3 bases: TGTGCCAGCAGCCTGAACGCAGGGGCCTATACGCAGTATTTT.

The genes are TRBV7-2 and TRBJ1-1; TRBD1 might be the D (6 bases). The length of the CDR3 is 14 residues. The germline V gene has CDR1 SGHTA and CDR2 FQGNSA. The germline V and J ends were trimmed by 1 base and 6 bases, with 12 bases remaining between them. The CDR3 spells CASSLDRVSAEAFF. DNA of the CDR3: TGTGCCAGCAGCTTAGACAGGGTGAGCGCTGAAGCTTTCTTT. The variable domain in full, completed from reference TRBV7-2 and TRBJ1-1, reads GAGVSQSPSNKVTEKGKDVELRCDPISGHTALYWYRQSLGQGLEFLIYFQGNSAPDKSGLPSDRFSAERTGGSVSTLTIQRTQQEDSAVYLCASSLDRVSAEAFFGQGTRLTVV.

Turning to this clone: An end of the junction differs from the germline gene, which may be a read error. The chain has TRBV7-7 and TRBJ2-3, with TRBD2 matching 9 bases. CDR1 is SSHAT, CDR2 FNYEAQ, per germline (reference sequence). The CDR3 is 16 residues long. DNA of the CDR3: TGTGCTAGCAGCTTAAGTAGCGGGGGCCCCACAGATACGCAGTATTTT. Residues: CASSLSSGGPTDTQYF.

The chain employs TRBV2 and TRBJ2-7; TRBD1 aligns across 7 bases. V shed 7 bases and J 0 bases; nucleotides not matched to a gene: 9. This CDR3 is 15 amino acids long. Germline V gene sequence: CDR1 SNHLY, CDR2 FYNNEI. Here the CDR3 reads CASIDLTGSSYEQYF. As DNA, the CDR3 is TGTGCCAGCATTGACTTGACAGGGAGCTCCTACGAGCAGTACTTC.

The chain recombines TRBV30 with TRBJ2-5; the D is unclear. With the DNA end fitting TRBJ2-7 better, the J assignment may be wrong. The CDR3 has 16 amino acids. Germline CDR1 and CDR2: GTSNPN and SVGIG (reference sequence). DNA of the CDR3: TGTGCCTGGAGTGTAGGTGGAGCGCGGCGCTCCTACGAGCAGTACTTC. Translation gives CAWSVGGARRSYEQYF.

This clone was seen a single time. The chain combines TRBV28 with TRBJ1-6, with D tentatively TRBD1 (5 bases). Germline CDR1 reads MDHEN; CDR2 reads SYDVKM. Trimming removed 8 bases from V and 10 bases from J, with 21 bases in between. There are 15 residues in the CDR3. This chain's CDR3 is CASRLRGTVGSPLHF. The DNA for the CDR3 is TGTGCCAGCCGCCTTCGGGGCACAGTAGGGTCACCCCTCCACTTT.